This T cell receptor beta chain was documented in a study of T cells in narcolepsy. Overall study findings and caveats: Autoreactive clonotypes reportedly recurred in blood of same and different patients, not controls.

As to this clone: Its matching antigen is unknown.

The data were produced by immunoSEQ multiplex PCR, yet TCRdb's version contains in-frame clones alone and is incomplete. Of over 30,000 clones listed, about 85% are singletons. V lost 1 base and J lost 3; bases outside the gene matches: 7. The CDR3 runs 16 residues. Germline V gene data show CDR1 as LGHNA and CDR2 as YNFKEQ. The TCR was taken from a human donor with narcolepsy. The sequencing input was CD45RA- memory CD4+ T cells from PBMCs. The chain uses TRBV4-2 and TRBJ2-3, with 7 bases lining up with TRBD2. The CDR3 DNA reads as TGTGCCAGCAGCCAAGGGGAGCGGGGTGGGACAGATACGCAGTATTTT. It yields the protein CASSQGERGGTDTQYF.